Below, 9 T cell receptor beta chains from the same sample are listed, as sequenced in a study of OX40 agonist ivuxolimab in advanced cancers. Libraries were prepared by immunoSEQ multiplex PCR; TCRdb keeps only in-frame clonotypes and omits some of them. Altogether some 130,000 clones are present, 93% being singletons, with the ten largest covering roughly 0.94%. Material: CD4+ or CD8+ T cells sorted from blood, obtained in a trial of the OX40 agonist ivuxolimab. The receptors stem from an adult with an advanced solid tumor such as melanoma, head and neck, liver or kidney cancer.

The CDR3 DNA sequence: TGTGCCAGCACCCCCCCAAAGGACGGGGAGCTGTTTTTT. Protein sequence: CASTPPKDGELFF. The V and J genes are TRBV6-1 and TRBJ2-2, with D hard to call. Germline CDR1 MNHNS, CDR2 SASEGT. Trimming removed 7 bases at V and 7 bases at J, with 13 bases between. CDR3 length: 13 amino acids.

This rearrangement joins TRBV9 to TRBJ2-7, with D possibly being TRBD2 (6 bases). The CDR3 is 15 amino acids. The germline V gene has CDR1 SGDLS and CDR2 YYNGEE. The ends were cut back, 0 bases at V and 0 bases at J, with 10 bases in the middle. The DNA for the CDR3 is TGTGCCAGCAGCGTAGATCCCGGGGGCTCCTACGAGCAGTACTTC. Translating it yields CASSVDPGGSYEQYF.

The chain combines TRBV6-5 with TRBJ2-1; D remains ambiguous. Trimming took off 0 bases at V and 5 bases at J, with 5 bases between the two ends. CDR3 size: 13 residues. The germline V gene has CDR1 MNHEY and CDR2 SVGAGI. The CDR3: CASSYSPDNEQFF. CDR3 DNA sequence: TGTGCCAGCAGTTACTCCCCGGACAATGAGCAGTTCTTC.

V and J are TRBV4-1 and TRBJ1-4; D is undetermined. This CDR3 has 15 amino acids. Trimming left V 1 base short and J 4 bases short, with 10 bases between. CDR1 is MGHRA, CDR2 YSYEKL, per germline. The CDR3, as DNA: TGCGCCAGCAGCCAAGTGGGCGCCGTTAATGAAAAACTGTTTTTT. It specifies CASSQVGAVNEKLFF.

J is TRBJ1-2 and V is TRBV6-4; D remains ambiguous. With 2 bases removed from V and 6 bases from J, the gap between germline ends came to 10 bases. The CDR3 length is 13 residues. CDR1 is MRHNA and CDR2 is SNTAGT in the germline V gene. CDR3 sequence reads: CASSDVHGNGYTF. In nucleotides, the CDR3 is TGTGCCAGCAGTGACGTGCACGGGAATGGCTACACCTTC.

The chain is built from TRBV6-5 and TRBJ2-3; no firm D call. Looked up from germline, CDR1 is MNHEY and CDR2 is SVGAGI. V gave up 2 bases and J gave up 5 bases, with 8 bases separating them. The CDR3 has 13 amino acids. The CDR3 nucleotides are TGTGCCAGCAGTTACAGTACGGGAGATACGCAGTATTTT. Translated, it gives CASSYSTGDTQYF.

The chain recombines TRBV19 with TRBJ1-2; 8 bases line up with TRBD1. CDR1 is LNHDA and CDR2 is SQIVND in the germline V gene (reference sequence). The CDR3 length is 14 residues. V dropped 5 bases and J dropped 4; count of bases not matched to a gene: 6. The CDR3 coding sequence is TGTGCCAGTAGTGTCCAGGGGGCGGGCTATGGCTACACCTTC. The encoded protein is CASSVQGAGYGYTF.

The J gene is TRBJ1-5, the V gene TRBV7-9, with a tentative D call TRBD1 (5 bases). Looked up from germline, CDR1 is SEHNR and CDR2 is FQNEAQ (reference sequence). The CDR3 has 15 residues. Trimming removed 5 bases from V and 3 bases from J, with 14 bases in between. The CDR3 here is CASSQVEGANQPQHF. As DNA, the CDR3 is TGTGCCAGCAGCCAAGTGGAAGGGGCCAATCAGCCCCAGCATTTT.

This chain uses TRBV18 with TRBJ2-7, with D possibly TRBD2 on 6 matching bases. Germline V gene lookup returns CDR1 KGHSH and CDR2 LQKENI. There are 15 residues in the CDR3. Trimming removed 0 bases at V and 7 bases at J, with 16 bases between. The CDR3 sequence: CASSPPGTGVGEQYF. The DNA of the CDR3 is TGTGCCAGCTCACCACCCGGGACTGGGGTAGGGGAGCAGTACTTC.